The 15 T cell receptor beta chains in this list originate from one sample, sequenced in a study of cytomegalovirus exposure and HLA in healthy donors (dated by TCRdb to 2017 to 2019). The receptor library was made with the immunoSEQ multiplex PCR assay. A mixture of 60 forward primers for TCR Vbeta segments and 13 reverse primers for TCR Jbeta segments was used in the multiplex PCR. TCRdb mirrors the immuneACCESS table, restricted to in-frame sequences. Some clones are absent from its copies; in checked studies, under half trace to an unresolved V gene, and the reason for the others is unknown. This sample has roughly 150,000 clones in its table, and approximately 78% of those were observed once. 3.5% to 5.5% of the sample comes from the top ten. The sequencing sample was made of PBMCs. All receptors derive from a woman in her thirties or forties in good health and CMV-seropositive.

The V gene is TRBV7-2, the J gene TRBJ2-5; the D gene is possibly TRBD2 (5 bases). Germline CDR1 is SGHTA and CDR2 is FQGNSA. CDR3 length: 14 residues. V dropped 1 base and J dropped 6 bases, with 12 bases sitting between them. CDR3 DNA sequence: TGTGCCAGCAGCTTAGGCCGGGCCGGGAAGACCCAGTACTTC. Translated: CASSLGRAGKTQYF.

This chain uses TRBV11-2 with TRBJ1-2, with a tentative D call TRBD1 (5 bases). Germline-derived CDR1 and CDR2 are SGHAT and FQNNGV. Trimming stripped 5 bases from V and 4 bases from J, with 11 bases between. CDR3 length: 13 amino acids. In DNA form, the CDR3 reads TGTGCCAGCAGCCTGCAGGGATCCTATGGCTACACCTTC. Residues: CASSLQGSYGYTF.

In this sample, this clone turned up once. V usage is TRBV5-5 and J usage is TRBJ1-2, with 10 positions matching TRBD1. Germline loops: CDR1 SGHKS, CDR2 YYEKEE (reference sequence). The junction had 5 bases not matched to a gene; V was cut back by 3 bases and J by 6 bases. The CDR3 extends over 14 amino acids. The CDR3, as DNA: TGTGCCAGCAGCTCGGACAGGGGGTGGGATGGCTACACCTTC. This encodes CASSSDRGWDGYTF. Complete variable domain (other parts from reference TRBV5-5 and TRBJ1-2): DAGVTQSPTHLIKTRGQQVTLRCSPISGHKSVSWYQQVLGQGPQFIFQYYEKEERGRGNFPDRFSARQFPNYSSELNVNALLLGDSALYLCASSSDRGWDGYTFGSGTRLTVV.

The chain links TRBV7-8 to TRBJ2-7, with D perhaps matching TRBD1 (5 bases). This CDR3 has 16 amino acids. Between the trimmed V and J ends, which lost 0 bases and 2 bases, there was a span of 14 bases. CDR1 is SGHVS, CDR2 FQNEAQ, per germline. The CDR3 sequence: CASSLAGQGKPYEQYF. The CDR3 DNA reads as TGTGCCAGCAGCTTAGCGGGCCAGGGCAAACCCTACGAGCAGTACTTC.

The chain joins TRBV21-1 to TRBJ2-1; TRBD2, as called in the table, went unchecked against the DNA. TRBV21-1 corresponds to a pseudogene. This CDR3 has 15 residues. The CDR3 DNA reads TGTGCCAGCATCACGATTGGGGGGGAAAGGAATGAGCAGTTCTTC. Translating gives CASITIGGERNEQFF.

J is TRBJ1-2 and V is TRBV25-1; tentatively, D is TRBD1 (6 bases). From germline, CDR1 is MGHDK and CDR2 SYGVNS. The V and J ends lost 3 bases and 8 bases respectively, with 16 bases between them. The length of the CDR3 is 14 residues. Written as DNA, the CDR3 is TGTGCCAGCAGTGACCACGAGGGACAATACGGCTACACCTTC. This codes for CASSDHEGQYGYTF.

The chain employs TRBV7-2 and TRBJ1-6; 7 nucleotides agree with TRBD1. The CDR3 sequence is 13 residues long. Germline CDR1 and CDR2: SGHTA and FQGNSA. J gave up 9 bases and V 6 bases, and 5 bases lay outside the gene matches. The CDR3 DNA follows: TGTGCCAGCAGGCTGACAGGGCCTTCACCCCTCCACTTT. Translation: CASRLTGPSPLHF.

The chain has TRBV18 and TRBJ1-5, with a weak D call TRBD1 (6 bases). V lost 2 bases and J 1 base, leaving 12 bases between the germline ends. Looked up from germline, CDR1 is KGHSH and CDR2 is LQKENI. This CDR3 is 16 amino acids long. CDR3 sequence (DNA): TGTGCCAGCTCACCAAGACAGGAAAGGAGCAATCAGCCCCAGCATTTT. It is translated as CASSPRQERSNQPQHF.

The chain carries TRBV7-2 and TRBJ2-1, with D tentatively TRBD2 (7 bases). The CDR3 totals 15 residues. Germline V gene lookup returns CDR1 SGHTA and CDR2 FQGNSA. With 1 base removed from V and 5 bases from J, the gap between germline ends came to 12 bases. The CDR3 is CASSLEGGENNEQFF. CDR3 DNA sequence: TGTGCCAGCAGCTTAGAGGGGGGGGAGAACAATGAGCAGTTCTTC.

This clone was seen only a few times. The chain uses TRBV5-6 and TRBJ1-1; D gene uncertain. Germline V gives CDR1 SGHDT, CDR2 YYEEEE. CDR3 length equals 13 residues. V shed 2 bases and J shed 2 bases, with 7 bases lying between them. CDR3 protein: CASSFGHNTEAFF. CDR3 DNA: TGTGCCAGCAGCTTTGGGCATAACACTGAAGCTTTCTTT. The variable domain in full, completed from reference TRBV5-6 and TRBJ1-1, reads DAGVTQSPTHLIKTRGQQVTLRCSPKSGHDTVSWYQQALGQGPQFIFQYYEEEERQRGNFPDRFSGHQFPNYSSELNVNALLLGDSALYLCASSFGHNTEAFFGQGTRLTVV.

The chain links TRBV28 to TRBJ2-7; perhaps TRBD2 as D (5 bases). This CDR3 has 13 residues. Germline V gene sequence: CDR1 MDHEN, CDR2 SYDVKM. The V end was cut by 5 bases, the J end by 5 bases, with 13 bases between. The CDR3 bases are TGTGCCAGCAGTATTCGGGGTATACACGAGCAGTACTTC. Residues: CASSIRGIHEQYF.

As DNA, the CDR3 is TGCGCCAGCAGCAACTCAGGGGGCTCGTCCTACAATGAGCAGTTCTTC. Translating it yields CASSNSGGSSYNEQFF. The J gene is TRBJ2-1, the V gene TRBV5-1, with TRBD1 matching 8 bases. The length of the CDR3 is 16 residues. The germline V gene has CDR1 SGHRS and CDR2 YFSETQ. V dropped 4 bases and J dropped 1; count of bases not matched to a gene: 7. Based on the CDR3 plus reference TRBV5-1 and TRBJ2-1, the full variable domain is KAGVTQTPRYLIKTRGQQVTLSCSPISGHRSVSWYQQTPGQGLQFLFEYFSETQRNKGNFPGRFSGRQFSNSRSEMNVSTLELGDSALYLCASSNSGGSSYNEQFFGPGTRLTVL.

The sample holds a few counts of this clone. The genes are TRBV5-4 and TRBJ2-7, with TRBD2 matching over 8 bases. The CDR3 consists of 14 residues. Unmatched junction bases numbered 4, after V lost 2 bases and J lost 3 bases. Germline V gene sequence: CDR1 SGHNT, CDR2 YYREEE (reference sequence). In DNA form, the CDR3 reads TGTGCCAGCAGCTTAGGGACTAGGATCTACGAGCAGTACTTC. The encoded protein is CASSLGTRIYEQYF.

J is TRBJ2-5 and V is TRBV5-4, with D possibly TRBD1 on 6 matching bases. V was shortened by 4 bases and J by 3 bases, with 16 bases between the two germline ends. The CDR3 is 15 residues long. Germline assignment: CDR1 SGHNT and CDR2 YYREEE (reference sequence). The CDR3 DNA is TGTGCCAGCAGCCGTACGGGCGACAGGAAAGAGACCCAGTACTTC. It codes for CASSRTGDRKETQYF.

V gene TRBV27 combines with J gene TRBJ1-5; 10 bases agree with TRBD1. Germline trimming cut 6 bases from V and 4 bases from J; bases unmatched to any gene: 6. CDR3 size: 15 residues. Germline CDR1 and CDR2: MNHEY and SMNVEV (reference sequence). The CDR3, as DNA: TGTGCCAGCAGCCCTAGGACAGGGGGGAATCAGCCCCAGCATTTT. Its protein product is CASSPRTGGNQPQHF.